A single TCR beta chain is shown here with its context. This clone showed up just a few times. Its antigen is currently not known. Base quality data are lacking; no much larger clone is found one base away. The record originates from a study of beta chain features in type 1 diabetes (dated by TCRdb to 2017 to 2018). For the wider study: Patients and healthy donors did not differ in mean age, gender distribution, total cell number or subset yield. Naive and central memory subsets were obtained from all 30 or so donors, but regulatory and stem cell-like memory subsets were isolated from only 8 patients and roughly eight healthy donors. A total of around 100 million sorted cells were examined across all samples, and RNA yield correlated strongly with the number of cells per subset. In the study, TCRB repertoires of sorted circulating CD4+ T cell subsets from recently diagnosed type 1 diabetes patients were compared with those of matched healthy donors.

From each donor, a single peripheral blood sample of approximately 120 mL on average was drawn into heparinised tubes. Using a panel that included CD45RO, CCR7, CD25, CD127, CD95 and CD27, naive, central memory, regulatory and stem cell-like memory CD4+ T cells were sorted on a BD FACSAria II. Purity was above 95% for every sorted population. Right away, PBMCs were isolated by Lymphoprep density gradient centrifugation and were stained directly, with no culture step. So that batch effects would be minimized, each experiment stained and sorted samples in pairs, pairing one healthy donor with one patient. The High Capacity cDNA Reverse Transcription Kit was used to reverse transcribe all of the isolated RNA, meaning that expressed TCRB transcripts were what got sequenced. Deep immunoSEQ sequencing was applied to naive, central memory and regulatory T cell samples, giving an average of roughly 3.3 million total reads per sample. Sorted cells were lysed in RLT buffer, and RNA was extracted using DNase-treated RNeasy Micro or Mini kits according to cell number. To prevent cross-contamination, each cell subset was processed individually, whereas patient and healthy donor samples were processed jointly. TCRB sequences were amplified from cDNA with the immunoSEQ multiplex PCR, producing 87-bp fragments spanning the CDR3 region. Amplicons were sequenced on the Illumina HiSeq platform. Per the authors' processing: Synthetic template baselines were used to correct PCR bias computationally, reads within Hamming distance 2 were collapsed, and singletons that could not be merged were discarded. Reads were aligned to IMGT to assign V, D and J genes, CDR3 length, and insertions or deletions at six rearrangement sites. Within each subset, clonotype counts were normalized to sorted cell number, after which true diversity and Gini coefficients were computed with the tcR R package. The overlap coefficient, calculated on TCRB nucleotide sequences, was used to measure repertoire sharing. Out-of-frame TCRB sequences from naive cells were analyzed as a proxy for the pre-selection repertoire. TCRdb obtained this table from immuneACCESS and retained in-frame rearrangements with V and J assigned. These tables miss some clones; where compared with another copy, unresolved V genes account for less than half of the shortfall, and the remainder is unexplained. That table is the source of V, J and clone size, and D and trimming were worked out from the DNA. This sample has over 120,000 clones in its table, and under 11% of those were observed once. Under 1.5% of the sample is in the top ten clones.

Points the paper makes about the study in general: In all four CD4+ subsets, TCRB CDR3 length was moderately but significantly shorter in type 1 diabetes patients. At VDJ recombination sites, type 1 diabetes patients had fewer insertions and more deleted nucleotides, which implies abnormalities in thymic rearrangement. The naive, central memory and regulatory TCRB repertoires appeared to resemble one another more closely among patients than among healthy donors. PCR might favor shorter templates, but patient and control samples were amplified and corrected together, so any skew would affect both groups equally. Because cDNA was sequenced instead of genomic DNA, activated cells with high expression could be over-represented, although the groups did not differ in activation or CD3 levels. Only small numbers of individuals were included in the HLA sub-analyses, which left unresolved whether HLA type had any influence on TCRB rearrangement.

The CDR3 covers 15 residues, taking in both the cysteine and the phenylalanine. The only DNA kept is the CDR3, 45 bases in frame from the first base. CDR1 is given as SGHAT and CDR2 as FQNNGV, both from the germline V gene. The junction shows trimming of 2 bases on V and 1 base on J, plus 11 bases between the germline ends. The sequence is built from TRBV11-2 and TRBJ1-2; the D gene cannot be named for sure. This TCR came from a man between 18 and 29 years old in good health. Sequences were obtained from naive CD4+ T cells from blood. This sample's cell subset or site label indicates: true naive CD4+ T cells. The CDR3 reads as follows: CASSLTAGNNYGYTF. The nucleotides read TGTGCCAGCAGCTTAACGGCAGGCAATAACTATGGCTACACCTTC.